This T cell receptor (beta chain) is drawn from a study of control samples from healthy donors and cancer patients. The repertoire was sequenced with immunoSEQ multiplex PCR; TCRdb's copy has only in-frame clones and lacks some. The sample includes some 49,000 clones, 70% to 90% of them seen just once. This CDR3 is built from 14 residues. Deletions cut 0 bases from V and 7 bases from J, with 10 bases between. The germline V gene encodes CDR1 MNHNY and CDR2 SVGAGI (reference sequence). This clonotype was obtained from a woman aged 45-60 years with lung cancer. The sequenced sample was PBMCs. V and J are TRBV6-6 and TRBJ1-3, with D uncertain. The CDR3 coding sequence is TGTGCCAGCAGTTACTCTAAGGAAGAGAACACCATATATTTT. Translating it yields CASSYSKEENTIYF.